The entry below describes one T cell receptor (beta chain). Its cognate antigen is unknown. The data belong to a study of identifying expanded T cells in peripheral blood. Healthy donors had no documented immune events, such as infections, while sampled. The data were produced by immunoSEQ multiplex PCR, yet TCRdb's version contains in-frame clones alone and is incomplete. The sample lists 100,000 or so clones; over 80% were seen once. Germline V CDR1 and CDR2: SGDLS, YYNGEE. V trimming: 2 bases; J trimming: 8 bases; junction bases outside the gene matches: 5. This CDR3 region has 14 residues. General observations from the study: Technical replicates showed roughly 1.2 changed clones; approximately 2 weeks about 16.4; four weeks 19.

The chain uses TRBV9 and TRBJ2-1, with TRBD2 identical over 9 bases. The clonotype originates from a person aged 18-70 years in good health. The sequenced sample consisted of blood. CDR3 in DNA: TGTGCCAGCAGCGTTAGCGGGAGAACTGATGAGCAGTTCTTC. Encoded protein: CASSVSGRTDEQFF.